The rows below give T cell receptor beta chains drawn from one sample of a study of response to subunit inactivated influenza vaccine. From the RT-PCR reads, TCRdb called clonotypes with MiXCR, one entry per CDR3 protein. Of approximately 230,000 distinct CDR3 sequences in the sample, 12% were seen once. The sample in question was non-naive T cells sorted from PBMCs, obtained around 15 days before vaccination. The receptors were sampled from a man between 45 and 60 years old who received an inactivated influenza vaccine. Both conserved end residues are part of each CDR3. The order of the fields is V gene, D gene, CDR3 protein. The D gene is left open where the match is weak.

V: TRBV5-1
D: -
CDR3: CASSLEVGTYEQYF

V: TRBV5-8
D: -
CDR3: CASSLADYEQYF

V: TRBV5-6
D: TRBD2
CDR3: CASSVRTSGGATDTQYF

V: TRBV16
D: -
CDR3: CASSQKSTDTQYF

V: TRBV3-1
D: -
CDR3: CASSQNYDPSNEQFF

V: TRBV5-1
D: -
CDR3: CASSLGQATSTDTQYF

V: TRBV7-2
D: -
CDR3: CASSLGAKETQYF

V: TRBV6-5
D: -
CDR3: CASSSNRAWTEAFF

V: TRBV7-6
D: TRBD2
CDR3: CASSRLAGGKGDTQYF

V: TRBV29-1
D: TRBD1
CDR3: CSVTDRVSEKLFF

V: TRBV7-2
D: -
CDR3: CASSLATAYEQYF

V: TRBV18
D: -
CDR3: CASSLDPNTEAFF

V: TRBV11-2
D: TRBD2
CDR3: CASSSPWSGTFGETQYF

V: TRBV20-1
D: -
CDR3: CSAQSLQGGNYGYTF

V: TRBV3-1
D: -
CDR3: CASSQLGGYNEQFF

V: TRBV7-9
D: -
CDR3: CAPETTRSSGANVLTF

V: TRBV5-1
D: -
CDR3: CASSSSVNYEQYF

V: TRBV12-3/TRBV12-4
D: TRBD1
CDR3: CASSNGDRGPEQFF

V: TRBV2
D: TRBD2
CDR3: CASSGPGLGVTGELFF

V: TRBV6-2/TRBV6-3
D: TRBD2
CDR3: CASSYSRLAGDYTGELFF

V: TRBV19
D: -
CDR3: CASEKAGANVLTF